This T cell receptor beta chain was observed in a study of blood T cell repertoires in COVID-19. About the study: Acute and convalescent COVID-19 samples came from the United States, Italy and Spain. In each case, the material was cDNA or gDNA derived from T cells, B-cell-depleted T cells, or PBMCs.

Authors' methods: It was from reference gene primer amplification that nucleated cell counts were estimated. Assay used: immunoSEQ multiplex PCR; TCRdb lists only in-frame clones, some missing. The D gene and trimming were derived from the DNA, and the V and J assignments and clone size from that table. This table has about 220,000 clones, around 82% appearing once. The CDR3 totals 13 residues. J gave up 8 bases and V 5 bases, and 7 bases lay outside the gene matches. This sequence was found in a woman older than 75 with acute or convalescent COVID-19. V and J are TRBV12-3 or TRBV12-4 and TRBJ2-3; 7 bases match TRBD1. What was sequenced was peripheral blood. The chain's CDR3 is CASSLQQGSTQYF. In nucleotides, the CDR3 is TGTGCCAGCAGTCTACAACAGGGGAGTACGCAGTATTTT.